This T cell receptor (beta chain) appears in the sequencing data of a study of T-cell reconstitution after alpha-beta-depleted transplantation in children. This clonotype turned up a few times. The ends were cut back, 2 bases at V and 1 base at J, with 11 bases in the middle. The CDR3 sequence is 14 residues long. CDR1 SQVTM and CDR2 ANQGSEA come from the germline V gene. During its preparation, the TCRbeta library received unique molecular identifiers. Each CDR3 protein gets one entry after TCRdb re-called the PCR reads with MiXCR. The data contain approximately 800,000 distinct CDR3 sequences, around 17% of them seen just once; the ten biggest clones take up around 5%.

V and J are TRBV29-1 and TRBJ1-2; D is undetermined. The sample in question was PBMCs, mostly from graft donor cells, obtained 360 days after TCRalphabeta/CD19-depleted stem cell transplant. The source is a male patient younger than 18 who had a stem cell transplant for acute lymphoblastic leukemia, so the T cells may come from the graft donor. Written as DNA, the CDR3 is TGCAGCGTTGAACGAGGCATCCGTAACTATGGCTACACCTTC. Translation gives CSVERGIRNYGYTF.